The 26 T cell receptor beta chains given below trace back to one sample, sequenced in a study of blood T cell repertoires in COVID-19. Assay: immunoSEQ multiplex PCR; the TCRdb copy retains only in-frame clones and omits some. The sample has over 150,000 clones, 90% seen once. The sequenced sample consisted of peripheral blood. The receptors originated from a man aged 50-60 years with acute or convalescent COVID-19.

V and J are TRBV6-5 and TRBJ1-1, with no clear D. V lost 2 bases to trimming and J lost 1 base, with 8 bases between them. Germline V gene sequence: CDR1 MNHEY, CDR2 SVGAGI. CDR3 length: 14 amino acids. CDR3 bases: TGTGCCAGCAGTTACGTGGGAGAGAACACTGAAGCTTTCTTT. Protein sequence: CASSYVGENTEAFF.

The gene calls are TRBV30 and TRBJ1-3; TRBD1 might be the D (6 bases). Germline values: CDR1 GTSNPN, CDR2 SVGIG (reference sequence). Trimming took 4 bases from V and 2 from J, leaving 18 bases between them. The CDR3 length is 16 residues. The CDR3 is CAWITRHRVAGNTIYF. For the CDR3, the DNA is TGTGCCTGGATTACCCGCCACAGGGTAGCTGGAAACACCATATATTTT. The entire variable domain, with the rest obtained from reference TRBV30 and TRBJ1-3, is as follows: SQTIHQWPATLVQPVGSPLSLECTVEGTSNPNLYWYRQAAGRGLQLLFYSVGIGQISSEVPQNLSASRPQDRQFILSSKKLLLSDSGFYLCAWITRHRVAGNTIYFGEGSWLTVV.

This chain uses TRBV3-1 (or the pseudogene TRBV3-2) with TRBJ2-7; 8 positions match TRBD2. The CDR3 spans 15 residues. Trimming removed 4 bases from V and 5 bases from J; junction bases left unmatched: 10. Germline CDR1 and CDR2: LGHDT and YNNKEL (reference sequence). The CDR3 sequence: CASSPEWTSFHEQYF. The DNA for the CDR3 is TGTGCCAGCAGCCCCGAATGGACTAGCTTTCACGAGCAGTACTTC.

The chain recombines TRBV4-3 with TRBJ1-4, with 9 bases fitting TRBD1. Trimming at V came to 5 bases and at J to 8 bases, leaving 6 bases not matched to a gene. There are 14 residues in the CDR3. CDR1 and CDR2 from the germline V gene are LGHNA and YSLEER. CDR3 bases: TGCGCCAGCAGCTCCGGGACAGGGAGGGAAAAACTGTTTTTT. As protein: CASSSGTGREKLFF.

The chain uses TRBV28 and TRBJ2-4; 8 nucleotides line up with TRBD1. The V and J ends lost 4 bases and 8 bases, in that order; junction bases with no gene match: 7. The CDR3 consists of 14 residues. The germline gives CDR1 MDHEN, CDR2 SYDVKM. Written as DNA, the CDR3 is TGTGCCAGCAGTTCCCCAGGGGGCACTGACATTCAGTACTTC. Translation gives CASSSPGGTDIQYF.

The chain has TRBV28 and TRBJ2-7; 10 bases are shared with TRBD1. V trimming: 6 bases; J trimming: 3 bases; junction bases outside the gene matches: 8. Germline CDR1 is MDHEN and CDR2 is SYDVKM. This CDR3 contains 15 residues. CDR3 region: CASSRGTGANYEQYV. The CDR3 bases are TGTGCCAGCAGCCGGGGGACAGGGGCAAACTACGAGCAGTACGTC.

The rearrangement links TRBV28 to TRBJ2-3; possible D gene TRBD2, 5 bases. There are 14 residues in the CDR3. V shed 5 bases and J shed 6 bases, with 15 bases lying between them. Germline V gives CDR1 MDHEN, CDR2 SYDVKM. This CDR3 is CASSNPSSSDTQYF. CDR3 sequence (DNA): TGTGCCAGCAGTAACCCTTCGTCTAGCGATACGCAGTATTTT. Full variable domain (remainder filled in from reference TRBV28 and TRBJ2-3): DVKVTQSSRYLVKRTGEKVFLECVQDMDHENMFWYRQDPGLGLRLIYFSYDVKMKEKGDIPEGYSVSREKKERFSLILESASTNQTSMYLCASSNPSSSDTQYFGPGTRLTVL.

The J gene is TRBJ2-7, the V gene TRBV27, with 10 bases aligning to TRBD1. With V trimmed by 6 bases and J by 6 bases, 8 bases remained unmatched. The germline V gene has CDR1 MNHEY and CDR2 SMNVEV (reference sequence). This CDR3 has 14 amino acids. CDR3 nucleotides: TGTGCCAGCAGACGGGACAGGGGAACGACCGAGCAGTACTTC. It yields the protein CASRRDRGTTEQYF.

CDR3 protein: CASSLASEAFF. The DNA of the CDR3 is TGTGCCAGCAGCTTGGCCTCTGAAGCTTTCTTT. The chain is built from TRBV5-6 and TRBJ1-1; unclear D gene. The CDR3 is 11 amino acids. Germline CDR1 is SGHDT and CDR2 is YYEEEE. Between the trimmed V and J ends, which lost 0 bases and 6 bases, there was a span of 3 bases.

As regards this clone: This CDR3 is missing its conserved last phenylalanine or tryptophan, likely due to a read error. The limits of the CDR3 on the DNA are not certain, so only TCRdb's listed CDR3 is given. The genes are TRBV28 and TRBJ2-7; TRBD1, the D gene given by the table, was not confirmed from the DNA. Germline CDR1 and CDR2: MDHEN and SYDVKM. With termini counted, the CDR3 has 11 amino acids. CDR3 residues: CASSHRDSPRY.

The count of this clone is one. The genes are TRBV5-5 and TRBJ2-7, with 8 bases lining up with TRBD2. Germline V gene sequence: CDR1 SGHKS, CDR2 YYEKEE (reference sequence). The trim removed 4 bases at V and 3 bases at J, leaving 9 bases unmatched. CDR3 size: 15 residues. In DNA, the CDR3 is TGTGCCAGCAGCATTGCCGGGACTAGGAACTACGAGCAGTACGTC. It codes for CASSIAGTRNYEQYV.

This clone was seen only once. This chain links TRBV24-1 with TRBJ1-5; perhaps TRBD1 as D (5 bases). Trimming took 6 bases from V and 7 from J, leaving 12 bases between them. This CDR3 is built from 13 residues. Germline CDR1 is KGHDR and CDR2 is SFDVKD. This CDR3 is CATSRGIGQPQHF. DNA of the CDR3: TGTGCCACCAGTCGGGGGATTGGGCAGCCCCAGCATTTT.

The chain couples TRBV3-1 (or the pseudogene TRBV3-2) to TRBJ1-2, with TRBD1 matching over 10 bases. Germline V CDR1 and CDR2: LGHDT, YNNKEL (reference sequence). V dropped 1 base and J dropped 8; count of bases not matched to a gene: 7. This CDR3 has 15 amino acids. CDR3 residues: CASSQVSGTGVGYTF. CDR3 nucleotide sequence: TGTGCCAGCAGCCAAGTCTCCGGGACAGGGGTCGGCTACACCTTC.

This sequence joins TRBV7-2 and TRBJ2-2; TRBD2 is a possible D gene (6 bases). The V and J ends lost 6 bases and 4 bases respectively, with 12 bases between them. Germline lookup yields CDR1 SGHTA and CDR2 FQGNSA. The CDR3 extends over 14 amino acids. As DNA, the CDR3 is TGTGCCAGCAGGATTAGCGGCACCACCGGGGAGCTGTTTTTT. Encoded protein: CASRISGTTGELFF.

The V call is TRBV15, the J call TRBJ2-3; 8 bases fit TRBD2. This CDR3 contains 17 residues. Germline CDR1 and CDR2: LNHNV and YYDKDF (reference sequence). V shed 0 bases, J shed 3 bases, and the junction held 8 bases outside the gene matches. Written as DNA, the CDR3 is TGTGCCACCAGCAGAGAATCGGGCGGGAGGAGGACAGATACGCAGTATTTT. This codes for CATSRESGGRRTDTQYF.

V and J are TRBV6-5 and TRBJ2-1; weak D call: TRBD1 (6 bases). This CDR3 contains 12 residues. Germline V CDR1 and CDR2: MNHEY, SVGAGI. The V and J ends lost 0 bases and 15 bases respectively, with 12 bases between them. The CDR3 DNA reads TGTGCCAGCAGTTACTCGTCGGGACATTTGTTCTTC. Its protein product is CASSYSSGHLFF.

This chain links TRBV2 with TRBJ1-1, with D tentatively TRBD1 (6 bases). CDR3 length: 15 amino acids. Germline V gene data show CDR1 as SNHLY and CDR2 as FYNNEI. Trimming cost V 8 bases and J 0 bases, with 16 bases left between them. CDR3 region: CASRQAPRMNTEAFF. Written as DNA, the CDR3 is TGTGCCAGCCGACAGGCCCCCCGAATGAACACTGAAGCTTTCTTT. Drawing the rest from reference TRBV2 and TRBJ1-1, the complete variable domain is EPEVTQTPSHQVTQMGQEVILRCVPISNHLYFYWYRQILGQKVEFLVSFYNNEISEKSEIFDDQFSVERPDGSNFTLKIRSTKLEDSAMYFCASRQAPRMNTEAFFGQGTRLTVV.

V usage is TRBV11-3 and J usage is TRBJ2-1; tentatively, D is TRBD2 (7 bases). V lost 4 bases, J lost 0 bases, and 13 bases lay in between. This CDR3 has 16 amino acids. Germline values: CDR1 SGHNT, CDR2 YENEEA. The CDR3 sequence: CASSSGGGSSYNEQFF. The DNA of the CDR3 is TGTGCCAGCAGCTCGGGGGGCGGGAGCTCCTACAATGAGCAGTTCTTC.

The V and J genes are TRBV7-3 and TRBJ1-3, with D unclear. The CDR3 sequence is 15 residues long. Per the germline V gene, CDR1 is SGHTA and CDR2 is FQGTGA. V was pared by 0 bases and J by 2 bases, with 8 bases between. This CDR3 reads CASSLTSGAGNTIYF. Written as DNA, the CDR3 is TGTGCCAGCAGCTTAACATCAGGCGCTGGAAACACCATATATTTT.

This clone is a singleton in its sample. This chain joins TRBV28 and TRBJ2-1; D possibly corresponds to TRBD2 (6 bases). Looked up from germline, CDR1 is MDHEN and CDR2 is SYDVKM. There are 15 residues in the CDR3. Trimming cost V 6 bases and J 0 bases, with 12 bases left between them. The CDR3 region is CASRTLASSYNEQFF. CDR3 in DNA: TGTGCCAGCAGGACACTAGCTAGCTCCTACAATGAGCAGTTCTTC.

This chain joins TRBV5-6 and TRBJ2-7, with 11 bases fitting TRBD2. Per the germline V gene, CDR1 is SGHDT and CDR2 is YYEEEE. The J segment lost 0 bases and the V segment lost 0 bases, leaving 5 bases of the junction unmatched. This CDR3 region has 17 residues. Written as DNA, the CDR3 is TGTGCCAGCAGCTTGGGCACTAGCGGGGGACCCTCCTACGAGCAGTACGTC. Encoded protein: CASSLGTSGGPSYEQYV.

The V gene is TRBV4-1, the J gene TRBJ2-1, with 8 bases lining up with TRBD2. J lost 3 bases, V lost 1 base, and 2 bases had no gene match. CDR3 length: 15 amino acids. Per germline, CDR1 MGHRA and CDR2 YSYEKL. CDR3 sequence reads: CASSQASGSYNEQFF. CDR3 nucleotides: TGCGCCAGCAGCCAAGCCAGCGGGAGCTACAATGAGCAGTTCTTC.

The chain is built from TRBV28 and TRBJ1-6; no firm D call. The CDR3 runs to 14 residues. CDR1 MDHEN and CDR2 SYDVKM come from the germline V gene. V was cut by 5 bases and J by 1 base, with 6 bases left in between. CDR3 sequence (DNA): TGTGCCAGCAGTCTCGGTTCCTATAATTCACCCCTCCACTTT. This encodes CASSLGSYNSPLHF.

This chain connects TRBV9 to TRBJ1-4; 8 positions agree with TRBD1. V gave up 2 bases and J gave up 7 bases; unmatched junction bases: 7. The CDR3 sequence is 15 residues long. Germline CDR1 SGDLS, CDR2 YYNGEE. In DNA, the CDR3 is TGTGCCAGCAGCGTGACAGGGGCGTATATTGAAAAACTGTTTTTT. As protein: CASSVTGAYIEKLFF.

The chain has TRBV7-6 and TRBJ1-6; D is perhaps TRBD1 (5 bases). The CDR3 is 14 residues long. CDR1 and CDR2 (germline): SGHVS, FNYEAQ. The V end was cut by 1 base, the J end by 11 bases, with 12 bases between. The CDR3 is CASSLGGGVAPLHF. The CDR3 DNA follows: TGTGCCAGCAGCTTAGGGGGGGGTGTAGCACCCCTCCACTTT.

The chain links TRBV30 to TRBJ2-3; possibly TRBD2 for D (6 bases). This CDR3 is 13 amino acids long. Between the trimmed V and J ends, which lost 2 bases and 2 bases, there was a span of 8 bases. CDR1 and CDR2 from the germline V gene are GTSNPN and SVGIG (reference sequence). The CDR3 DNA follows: TGTGCCTGGAGTTTGGGACTCACAGATACGCAGTATTTT. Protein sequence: CAWSLGLTDTQYF.